What follows are 25 T cell receptor beta chains derived from one specimen sequenced in a study of glioma-infiltrating T cells. Using RNA template, CDR3s of TCR alpha and beta were amplified with iRepertoire arm-PCR. TCRdb reanalysed the multiplex PCR reads using MiXCR and keeps one entry per CDR3 protein. Among 150,000 to 200,000 distinct CDR3 sequences listed, approximately 30% were seen once. The sample was glioma tissue, nonneoplastic brain tissue, or PBMCs (not recorded which). These receptors originate from a human donor with low-grade glioma or glioblastoma, undergoing nonglioma brain surgery, or in good health (not recorded which).

This clonotype was observed many times. The chain's CDR3 is CASSRLAESTDTQYF. As DNA, the CDR3 is TGTGCCAGCAGTCGACTAGCGGAAAGCACAGATACGCAGTATTTT. The rearrangement uses TRBV2 and TRBJ2-3, with 9 positions matching TRBD2. Per the germline V gene, CDR1 is SNHLY and CDR2 is FYNNEI. The CDR3 loop spans 15 amino acids. V gave up 5 bases and J gave up 0 bases; unmatched junction bases: 3.

J is TRBJ2-5 and V is TRBV5-1; 7 bases fit TRBD1. Germline CDR1 reads SGHRS; CDR2 reads YFSETQ. With 7 bases clipped from V and 3 bases from J, the junction kept 15 bases outside the gene matches. The CDR3 has 16 amino acids. This CDR3 reads CASAPHATGVKETQYF. The CDR3 DNA sequence: TGCGCCAGCGCACCCCACGCCACAGGGGTCAAAGAGACCCAGTACTTC.

This clonotype was picked up many times. This chain connects TRBV7-3 to TRBJ2-7; D perhaps matches TRBD2 (6 bases). Germline CDR1 is SGHTA and CDR2 is FQGTGA. This CDR3 region has 14 residues. With 2 bases removed from V and 1 base from J, the gap between germline ends came to 9 bases. The CDR3 protein is CASSLGAGSYEQYF. The CDR3 nucleotides are TGTGCCAGCAGCTTAGGGGCGGGATCCTACGAGCAGTACTTC.

This clonotype was counted many times. V and J are TRBV6-1 and TRBJ2-1; 7 positions match TRBD2. The CDR3 consists of 16 residues. Germline V gene sequence: CDR1 MNHNS, CDR2 SASEGT. With 6 bases clipped from V and 0 bases from J, the junction kept 8 bases outside the gene matches. DNA of the CDR3: TGTGCCAGCAGGGATATGGGGGGGAGCTCCTACAATGAGCAGTTCTTC. It translates to CASRDMGGSSYNEQFF.

This clonotype was seen only a few times. The V gene is TRBV7-9, the J gene TRBJ2-3; TRBD2 aligns across 12 bases. This CDR3 has 18 residues. The V and J ends lost 3 bases and 14 bases, in that order; junction bases with no gene match: 21. CDR1 SEHNR and CDR2 FQNEAQ come from the germline V gene (reference sequence). DNA for the CDR3: TGTGCCAGCAGCTTTATCCTTTCGGGTGGACTAGCGGGACCTCTGCCGTATTTT. It encodes CASSFILSGGLAGPLPYF.

This clonotype showed up many times. This rearrangement joins TRBV27 to TRBJ1-1; D perhaps matches TRBD1 (5 bases). The V end lost 4 bases, the J end lost 7 bases, and 16 bases lay between the germline ends. The CDR3 is made up of 14 amino acids. CDR1 and CDR2 from the germline V gene are MNHEY and SMNVEV (reference sequence). CDR3 region: CASSYGSTGGEAFF. CDR3 nucleotides: TGTGCCAGCAGTTACGGCAGTACCGGGGGTGAAGCTTTCTTT.

This clonotype was observed many times. The chain recombines TRBV27 with TRBJ2-2, with D possibly matching TRBD2 (5 bases). The V end was cut by 5 bases, the J end by 7 bases, with 14 bases between. This CDR3 has 14 residues. Germline V lookup: CDR1 MNHEY, CDR2 SMNVEV (reference sequence). The CDR3 region has the DNA TGTGCCAGCAGTGATGTGGGAGTCGTCGGGGAGCTGTTTTTT. This encodes CASSDVGVVGELFF.

This clonotype has at least ten counts. The chain is built from TRBV12-3 or TRBV12-4 and TRBJ1-2; TRBD1 is a possible D gene (5 bases). V was shortened by 2 bases and J by 8 bases, with 9 bases between the two germline ends. The CDR3 loop spans 12 amino acids. The CDR3 sequence: CASSLNGGGYTF. DNA of the CDR3: TGTGCCAGCAGTTTAAATGGGGGAGGCTACACCTTC.

The genes are TRBV12-3 or TRBV12-4 and TRBJ2-1, with TRBD2 matching over 12 bases. The CDR3 spans 15 residues. Losses at the gene ends were 5 bases for V and 7 bases for J; bases not matched to a gene: 6. In DNA form, the CDR3 reads TGTGCCAGCAGTACGACTAGCGGGAGCAAAAATGAGCAGTTCTTC. Amino acids: CASSTTSGSKNEQFF.

About this clonotype: The junction does not match germline at one end; this may be a read error. The gene calls are TRBV28 and TRBJ2-3; tentatively, D is TRBD1 or TRBD2 (5 bases each). The germline gives CDR1 MDHEN, CDR2 SYDVKM. There are 14 residues in the CDR3. CDR3 bases: TGTGCCAGCCGCCTGTCGGGGCGTGGAGATATGCAGTACTTT. Translation: CASRLSGRGDMQYF.

This clonotype appeared many times. The chain joins TRBV27 to TRBJ1-2; 9 bases map to TRBD1. Germline CDR1 MNHEY, CDR2 SMNVEV (reference sequence). The CDR3 is made up of 13 amino acids. Trimming at V came to 5 bases and at J to 8 bases, leaving 6 bases not matched to a gene. This CDR3 reads CASSPRTGEGYTF. DNA of the CDR3: TGTGCCAGCAGTCCACGGACAGGGGAGGGCTACACCTTC.

With regard to this clonotype: A much larger clone differs from this one at a single base, so this may be a read error. The genes are TRBV10-3 and TRBJ1-1, with 7 nucleotides matching TRBD1. With V trimmed by 8 bases and J by 1 base, 4 bases remained unmatched. In germline, CDR1 is ENHRY, CDR2 SYGVKD. This CDR3 is 13 amino acids long. For the CDR3, the DNA is TGTGCCATCTGTCGGGACAGGAACACTGAAGCTTTCTTT. Protein: CAICRDRNTEAFF.

V is TRBV6-1 and J is TRBJ2-5, with D unresolved. Germline loops: CDR1 MNHNS, CDR2 SASEGT. Trimming stripped 6 bases from V and 1 base from J, with 9 bases between. The CDR3 totals 13 residues. The CDR3 coding sequence is TGTGCCAGCAGCCCCGGGCCCCAAGAGACCCAGTACTTC. Protein: CASSPGPQETQYF.

V gene TRBV4-1 combines with J gene TRBJ2-7; 13 bases align to TRBD2. J lost 5 bases, V lost 0 bases, and 13 bases had no gene match. The CDR3 totals 19 residues. Germline values: CDR1 MGHRA, CDR2 YSYEKL. The CDR3 coding sequence is TGCGCCAGCAGCCAAGATCCCCCTCCCCCACTAGCGGGAGGGCACGAGCAGTACTTC. Amino acids: CASSQDPPPPLAGGHEQYF.

This clonotype was seen ten or more times. This sequence joins TRBV7-9 and TRBJ2-7, with D perhaps matching TRBD1 (6 bases). V lost 3 bases and J 2 bases, leaving 11 bases between the germline ends. CDR3 length equals 14 residues. Germline CDR1 reads SEHNR; CDR2 reads FQNEAQ (reference sequence). Here the CDR3 reads CASSLAGATYEQYF. The CDR3 DNA reads as TGTGCCAGCAGCTTGGCAGGGGCGACCTACGAGCAGTACTTC.

There are a few counts of this clonotype. The V and J genes are TRBV27 and TRBJ2-5; 8 bases match TRBD1. In germline, CDR1 is MNHEY, CDR2 SMNVEV (reference sequence). This CDR3 is built from 14 residues. With V trimmed by 6 bases and J by 5 bases, 8 bases remained unmatched. The CDR3 spells CASRPGQVWETQYF. The CDR3 DNA is TGTGCCAGCAGACCGGGACAGGTTTGGGAGACCCAGTACTTC.

This clonotype showed up just a few times. V is TRBV5-1 and J is TRBJ2-1; D perhaps matches TRBD2 (6 bases). In germline, CDR1 is SGHRS, CDR2 YFSETQ. CDR3 size: 16 residues. Trimming left V 4 bases short and J 5 bases short, with 19 bases between. CDR3 DNA: TGCGCCAGCAGCGCGGGGCGCGCCTACCTTAACAATGAGCAGTTCTTC. It encodes CASSAGRAYLNNEQFF.

For this clonotype: A read error is possible here, since a much larger clone lies one base away. CDR3 sequence reads: CASSPTAGTAVIF. CDR3 sequence (DNA): TGTGCCAGTAGTCCGACGGCCGGGACGGCGGTTATCTTC. This chain joins TRBV19 and TRBJ2-1; D is perhaps TRBD1 or TRBD2 (5 bases each). This CDR3 has 13 residues. CDR1 LNHDA and CDR2 SQIVND come from the germline V gene (reference sequence).

Ten or more counts support this clonotype. The gene calls are TRBV7-9 and TRBJ1-1; D ambiguous. From germline, CDR1 is SEHNR and CDR2 FQNEAQ (reference sequence). The CDR3 has 12 residues. Between the trimmed V and J ends, which lost 5 bases and 0 bases, there was a span of 4 bases. For the CDR3, the DNA is TGTGCCAGCAGCCAGGTGAACACTGAAGCTTTCTTT. Protein product: CASSQVNTEAFF.

The sample holds a few counts of this clonotype. The chain recombines TRBV5-5 with TRBJ1-2; the D gene is possibly TRBD1 (6 bases). CDR1 SGHKS and CDR2 YYEKEE come from the germline V gene (reference sequence). V dropped 0 bases and J dropped 2 bases, with 8 bases sitting between them. The CDR3 sequence is 14 residues long. The CDR3 sequence is CASSLAGDNYGYTF. The CDR3 DNA is TGTGCCAGCAGCTTGGCAGGGGACAACTATGGCTACACCTTC.

Comments on this clonotype: One base away lies a much larger clone, so this may be a sequencing read error. This chain uses TRBV4-1 with TRBJ1-5; D unclear. The ends were cut back, 0 bases at V and 6 bases at J, with 12 bases in the middle. In germline, CDR1 is MGHRA, CDR2 YSYEKL. CDR3 size: 15 residues. CDR3 protein: CASSQDIGGSQPQHF. In nucleotides, the CDR3 is TGCGCCAGCAGCCAAGATATCGGAGGAAGTCAGCCCCAGCATTTT.

This clonotype came up many times. The chain combines TRBV20-1 with TRBJ2-7; 7 bases match TRBD2. Germline CDR1 and CDR2: DFQATT and SNEGSKA (reference sequence). The CDR3 sequence is 13 residues long. V lost 3 bases to trimming and J lost 7 bases; unmatched junction nucleotides: 9. The CDR3 DNA reads TGCAGTGCTAGTATTAGCGGGCTTGGGGAGCAGTACTTC. This gives the protein CSASISGLGEQYF.

This clonotype was counted at least ten times. V and J are TRBV7-2 and TRBJ2-3, with 10 bases matching TRBD2. The CDR3 covers 17 residues. The V and J ends lost 0 bases and 2 bases, in that order; junction bases with no gene match: 5. Germline loops: CDR1 SGHTA, CDR2 FQGNSA. Here the CDR3 DNA reads TGTGCCAGCAGCTTAGCCGCTAGCGGGAGCAACACAGATACGCAGTATTTT. Amino acids: CASSLAASGSNTDTQYF.

On this clonotype itself: The junction shows a germline mismatch at one end, possibly a read error. This chain uses TRBV4-1 with TRBJ2-3; D gene ambiguous. The CDR3 extends over 11 amino acids. Germline assignment: CDR1 MGHRA and CDR2 YSYEKL. CDR3 amino acids: CARSHTETQYF. For the CDR3, the DNA is TGCGCCCGCAGCCACACAGAGACGCAGTATTTT.

This clonotype was counted at least ten times. The V gene is TRBV28, the J gene TRBJ2-1; no firm D call. The ends were cut back, 6 bases at V and 3 bases at J, with 18 bases in the middle. The germline gives CDR1 MDHEN, CDR2 SYDVKM. There are 16 residues in the CDR3. The CDR3 reads CASSPLGREIYNEQFF. The CDR3 DNA is TGTGCCAGCAGCCCCCTGGGTCGCGAAATCTACAATGAGCAGTTCTTC.